Listed below are T cell receptor beta chains from one sample, sequenced in a study of cytomegalovirus exposure and HLA in healthy donors. Data came from immunoSEQ multiplex PCR; TCRdb stores just in-frame clones and leaves some out. In the table there are approximately 160,000 clones, approximately 77% of which are singletons. The sequencing input was PBMCs. The receptors shown here come from a male donor in good health and CMV-seropositive. Each CDR3 is given with its conserved first and last residue. The D gene is left open where the match is weak. Clone sizes are given selectively: once, few, many, or a class where the clone is expanded.

j_gene,abundance,d_gene,v_gene,CDR3nt,CDR3aa
TRBJ2-3,NA,NA,TRBV6-6,TGTGCCAGCGCACAGATATACTCCACAGATACGCAGTATTTT,CASAQIYSTDTQYF
TRBJ1-1,few,NA,TRBV11-2,TGTGCCAGCAGCTTCGCAATCCAGGGGCAAGCTTTCTTT,CASSFAIQGQAFF
TRBJ1-1,NA,NA,TRBV28,TGTGCCAGCACCCCAGGTGGGAGTGAAGCTTTCTTT,CASTPGGSEAFF
TRBJ1-6,NA,NA,TRBV12-5,TGTGCTAGTGGTTGGACAGCTGCCCGACCCTACTATAATTCACCCCTCCACTTT,CASGWTAARPYYNSPLHF
TRBJ2-7,NA,TRBD1,TRBV14,TGTGCCAGCAGCCAAGATCTGGGACAGGGGATATACTACGAGCAGTACTTC,CASSQDLGQGIYYEQYF
TRBJ1-5,NA,TRBD1,TRBV6-5,TGTGCCAGCAGTTGGACAGGGGGGAGCAATCAGCCCCAGCATTTT,CASSWTGGSNQPQHF
TRBJ2-1,NA,NA,TRBV4-2,TGTGCCAGCAGCCAAGTCAAGCGTGCCGGGGCAGGGAGGAATGAGCAGTTCTTC,CASSQVKRAGAGRNEQFF
TRBJ2-5,NA,NA,TRBV28,TGTGCCAGCAGCCCCGGGGGGCTCAGAGAGACCCAGTACTTC,CASSPGGLRETQYF
TRBJ2-7,once,NA,TRBV5-6,TGTGCCAGCAGCTTGGTGGCGGACACAAACCCCTACGAGCAGTACTTC,CASSLVADTNPYEQYF
TRBJ2-7,NA,TRBD1,TRBV7-9,TGTGCCAGCAGCTTCTCCTCGGGACAGCTGGCCTACGAGCAGTACTTC,CASSFSSGQLAYEQYF
TRBJ1-5,once,NA,TRBV2,TGTGCCAGCAGCCCCGAGTCGGGGGTATTATACAATCAGCCCCAGCATTTT,CASSPESGVLYNQPQHF
TRBJ2-7,NA,TRBD2,TRBV4-3,TGCGCCAGCAGCCAAGAGGGGACTAGCGGTTCCGAGCAGTACTTC,CASSQEGTSGSEQYF
TRBJ2-7,NA,TRBD1,TRBV7-2,TGTGCCAGCAGCCCAACAGGGGTCGAGCAGTACTTC,CASSPTGVEQYF
TRBJ2-1,NA,TRBD2,TRBV30,TGTGCCTGGAGTCTACTAGCGGGGGACTACAATGAGCAGTTCTTC,CAWSLLAGDYNEQFF
TRBJ2-5,NA,NA,TRBV6-6,TGTGCCAGCAGCCTCGGGGGGCCCCAAGAGACCCAGTACTTC,CASSLGGPQETQYF
TRBJ1-2,NA,NA,TRBV9,TGTGCCAGCAGCGTAGCCGGTACTAACTATGGCTACACCTTC,CASSVAGTNYGYTF
TRBJ1-6,NA,TRBD1,TRBV6-5,TGTGCCAGCAGGTACTCCGCCAGGGGGAATTCACCCCTCCACTTT,CASRYSARGNSPLHF
TRBJ2-1,few,TRBD2,TRBV11-3,TGTGCCAGCAGCCCTAGAGGGACTAGCTCCTACAATGAGCAGTTCTTC,CASSPRGTSSYNEQFF
TRBJ2-5,NA,NA,TRBV30,TGTGCCTGGGGGGACTTTAACCAAGAGACCCAGTACTTC,CAWGDFNQETQYF
TRBJ1-4,few,NA,TRBV27,TGTGCCAGCAGTTTCCGACAGGTTGAAAAACTGTTTTTT,CASSFRQVEKLFF
TRBJ2-5,NA,NA,TRBV6-5,TGTGCCAGCAGTCGACGAGGGCAAGAGACCCAGTACTTC,CASSRRGQETQYF
TRBJ1-4,NA,TRBD1,TRBV5-1,TGCGCCAGCAGCTACAGGGGGCCGGAAGAAAAACTGTTTTTT,CASSYRGPEEKLFF
TRBJ1-1,NA,TRBD1,TRBV6-5,TGTGCCAGCAGAGACAGGGAGCACACTGAAGCTTTCTTT,CASRDREHTEAFF
TRBJ1-1,few,NA,TRBV5-6,TGTGCCAGCAGCCGCTTTCGGGGAGAGTCGGATACTGAAGCTTTCTTT,CASSRFRGESDTEAFF
TRBJ2-7,once,NA,TRBV11-2,TGTGCCAGCAGTTTAGGGCGGAACGAGCAGTACTTC,CASSLGRNEQYF
TRBJ2-1,NA,TRBD2,TRBV7-8,TGTGCCAGCAGCTTAGAACTAGCGGGGGGCAATGAGCAGTTCTTC,CASSLELAGGNEQFF
TRBJ2-5,NA,NA,TRBV5-1,TGCGCCAGCAGCAGTGGGGCCCACCAAGAGACCCAGTACTTC,CASSSGAHQETQYF
TRBJ2-7,NA,NA,TRBV27,TGTGCCAGCAGTACCGGGGGGCTTGAGCAGTACTTC,CASSTGGLEQYF
TRBJ2-1,NA,NA,TRBV25-1,TGTGCCAGCAGCCCGGGAAATGAGCAGTTCTTC,CASSPGNEQFF
TRBJ2-2,NA,NA,TRBV25-1,TGTGCCAGCGATAGAGGAAGCCCCAACACCGGGGAGCTGTTTTTT,CASDRGSPNTGELFF
TRBJ1-1,NA,TRBD1,TRBV5-1,TGCGCCAGCAGCTACGGACAGGGCTACACTGAAGCTTTCTTT,CASSYGQGYTEAFF
TRBJ1-1,NA,NA,TRBV15,TGTGCCACCAGCAGAGGTGTTCAGGAACACAAAGTAGAAGCTTTCTTT,CATSRGVQEHKVEAFF
TRBJ2-7,once,TRBD1,TRBV4-1,TGCGCCAGCAGCCAAGATCTGGACAGGGTATACGAGCAGTACTTC,CASSQDLDRVYEQYF
TRBJ2-1,NA,TRBD2,TRBV10-3,TGTGCCACCCGGCTAGCGGATAGCTCCTACAATGAGCAGTTCTTC,CATRLADSSYNEQFF
TRBJ2-1,NA,TRBD2,TRBV2,TGTGCCAGCAGTGAAAGCGGGGGGCAGTTCTTC,CASSESGGQFF
TRBJ2-7,NA,NA,TRBV7-3,TGTGCCAGCAGCTTAATCCCCACAGGCCTCAGGGAGCAGTACTTC,CASSLIPTGLREQYF
TRBJ1-1,few,NA,TRBV25-1,TGTGCCAGCAGTGAATATGGTCAGGGGATGAACACTGAAGCTTTCTTT,CASSEYGQGMNTEAFF
TRBJ1-1,few,NA,TRBV4-2,TGTGCCAGCAGCCAAGAGTGGGGGGGTAACACTGAAGCTTTCTTT,CASSQEWGGNTEAFF
TRBJ1-1,NA,NA,TRBV5-1,TGCGCCAGCAGCAGGCAGGACTACGGTGAAGCTTTCTTT,CASSRQDYGEAFF
TRBJ2-5,NA,NA,TRBV5-1,TGCGCCAGCAGCTTGGGAGGCGGGGAGACCCAGTACTTC,CASSLGGGETQYF
TRBJ2-7,NA,TRBD2,TRBV4-2,TGTGCCAGCAGCCAAGATCCCGGGACTAGCTACGAGCAGTACTTC,CASSQDPGTSYEQYF
TRBJ2-1,NA,NA,TRBV27,TGTGCCAGCGCACCGGGGGACCCCATTTACAATGAGCAGTTCTTC,CASAPGDPIYNEQFF
TRBJ1-5,NA,NA,TRBV19,TGTGCCAGTAGTATCGGACCGGGGTATAGCAATCAGCCCCAGCATTTT,CASSIGPGYSNQPQHF
TRBJ2-1,NA,NA,TRBV30,TGTGCCTGGAGCGTCAGGGGCCTTAGCTCCTACAATGAGCAGTTCTTC,CAWSVRGLSSYNEQFF
TRBJ2-1,NA,TRBD1,TRBV5-1,TGCGCCAGCAGCTTTCTGGGACAGGGGGACTACAATGAGCAGTTCTTC,CASSFLGQGDYNEQFF
TRBJ2-7,once,NA,TRBV4-1,TGCGCCAGCAGCGCCCACTACTCGGGGGAGCAGTACTTC,CASSAHYSGEQYF
TRBJ1-2,NA,NA,TRBV6-6,TGTGCCAGCAGAACTACGGTCGGTGTAGGCTATGGCTACACCTTC,CASRTTVGVGYGYTF
TRBJ2-4,NA,NA,TRBV30,TGTGCCTGGAGTATGAAGCGAGCCAAAAACATTCAGTACTTC,CAWSMKRAKNIQYF
TRBJ2-1,NA,NA,TRBV29-1,TGCAGCGTTCCCCCTTTTAGGGGGGGGAACAATGAGCAGTTCTTC,CSVPPFRGGNNEQFF
TRBJ1-5,NA,NA,TRBV5-1,TGCGCCAGCAGCTTGTCGCCGGGAGGCAATCAGCCCCAGCATTTT,CASSLSPGGNQPQHF
TRBJ2-5,NA,TRBD1,TRBV4-1,TGCGCCAGCAGCCAGGGGCGAGGGGGCGCGAGAGAGGAGACCCAGTACTTC,CASSQGRGGAREETQYF
TRBJ2-5,NA,NA,TRBV19,TGTGCCAGTGGTTCAGGGGTCGAGACCCAGTACTTC,CASGSGVETQYF
TRBJ2-7,NA,NA,TRBV10-2,TGCGCCAGCAGTGAGTCCAGGGGAGTTTCCTACGAGCAGTACTTC,CASSESRGVSYEQYF
TRBJ2-7,NA,NA,TRBV27,TGTGCCAGCAGTTTAGGGGACTTATACGAGCAGTACTTC,CASSLGDLYEQYF
TRBJ2-2,NA,TRBD1,TRBV4-2,TGTGCCAGCAGCCAAAAATACCGACAGGGGGCGCAGGGCACCGGGGAGCTGTTTTTT,CASSQKYRQGAQGTGELFF
TRBJ1-4,once,NA,TRBV5-1,TGCGCCAGCAGTCGCCAGGGCCTACGAGAAAAACTGTTTTTT,CASSRQGLREKLFF
TRBJ1-2,NA,TRBD1,TRBV5-1,TGCGCCAGCAGCTCTTCAACAGGGGACTATGGCTACACCTTC,CASSSSTGDYGYTF
TRBJ1-2,once,NA,TRBV21-1,TGTGCCAGCGGGAAAATCGGGGACAGGGGGTTCTTC,CASGKIGDRGFF
TRBJ1-3,NA,TRBD1,TRBV6-1,TGTGCCAGCAGAAGGGGACAGGGAAACACCATATATTTT,CASRRGQGNTIYF
TRBJ2-7,NA,TRBD1,TRBV11-2,TGTGCCAGCAGCTTACAGGGGGACGGTTGGGAGCAGTACTTC,CASSLQGDGWEQYF